This T cell receptor beta chain came from a study of blood T cells in healthy people across ages. This clonotype was picked up a small number of times. A second PCR of roughly 7 to 11 cycles used a sample-barcoded 5' primer and a J-beta primer mix. TCRdb itself ran the 5' RACE reads through MiXCR, one entry per CDR3 protein. This sample has about 900,000 distinct CDR3 sequences; approximately 59% occur once, and the top ten carry about 30%. It was roughly 10 milliliters of peripheral blood that were drawn from each donor. The CDR3 extends over 13 amino acids. With 1 base removed from V and 3 bases from J, the gap between germline ends came to 6 bases. Per germline, CDR1 MDHEN and CDR2 SYDVKM.

This receptor was taken from a man aged 25-45 years in good health. The specimen was blood. V gene TRBV28 combines with J gene TRBJ1-2; no firm D call. CDR3 loop: CASSLSAHYGYTF. In DNA form, the CDR3 reads TGTGCCAGCAGTTTATCAGCACACTATGGCTACACCTTC.